This T cell receptor (beta chain) was recovered during a study of cytomegalovirus exposure and HLA in healthy donors (dated by TCRdb to the late 2010s). Regarding the complete study: According to a later analysis, the 110 or so validation repertoires were produced on the same platform as the approximately 610 repertoires of the first cohort. The study aimed to test whether cataloging public T cell receptors could reveal signatures of past pathogen exposure. A separate validation cohort of roughly 130 different subjects was used in addition to the roughly 640-subject first cohort. To predict cytomegalovirus infection status, the study combined high-throughput TCR immunosequencing, statistical association of individual TCRs with disease status, and machine learning. Paper-wide results and their limitations: Of the cluster scores, roughly 93% were above 0 in a later analysis, which found that TCRs clustered in the first cohort also tended to co-occur in the 120 validation repertoires. Most TCR sequences were seen in very few donors, while some public TCRs were found in many individuals. The validation cohort had no HLA typing available for a later analysis, so co-occurrence within that cohort was assessed over all 120 or so repertoires. The classifier was reported to diagnose cytomegalovirus status with high specificity and sensitivity in both the original and validation cohorts. The authors suggested that the approach could potentially be extended to other disease states and immunological phenotypes. A total of fewer than 200 TCR beta chains were listed by the study as associated with cytomegalovirus. Three of the identified cytomegalovirus-associated TCR beta chains were confirmed in vitro to be specific for cytomegalovirus antigens.

A note on this clone: Its target antigen remains unknown. No qualities accompany the bases; no much larger clone lies one base away.

Taken from cysteine to phenylalanine, the CDR3 has 16 residues. The sequence is cut down to CDR3 DNA, 48 bases in frame from base 1. The library was generated by the immunoSEQ multiplex PCR assay. The authors' pipeline ran thus. To diagnose cytomegalovirus status from the catalog of TCR beta chain sequences, a statistical classification framework was built. The table comes from immuneACCESS by way of TCRdb, which keeps in-frame sequences with V and J called. Part of the clones is missing from these tables; in studies checked, under half for an unresolved V gene and the rest for unknown reasons. That table supplies the V and J calls and clone size; D and trimming were determined from the DNA. The sample has roughly 190,000 clones on record, roughly 83% of them singletons. Roughly 1.5% of the sample comes from the top ten. Separate from the approximately 700-subject first cohort, the validation cohort of 120 subjects was the group to which the donors belonged.

The chain is encoded by TRBV21-1 joined to TRBJ2-1; TRBD2, the table's D call, lacks a check against the DNA. TRBV21-1 is noted as a pseudogene. This clonotype was sampled from a woman between 18 and 30 years old in good health and CMV-seronegative. Sequences were obtained from PBMCs. The CDR3 sequence is CASTPDQLEALCEQFF. The DNA is TGTGCCAGCACCCCCGACCAGTTGGAGGCATTATGTGAGCAGTTCTTC.